This entry features one T cell receptor beta chain sequence. The antigen this receptor binds is unknown. This entry is derived from a study of cytomegalovirus exposure and HLA in healthy donors (dated by TCRdb to about 2017). Turning to the overall study: An earlier analysis of several hundred of the donors reported around 280 Gb of sequence data and 117 million unique TCR beta sequences obtained from around 170 million T cells. Class I and class II HLA loci were covered by the typing at four-digit resolution. Across approximately 420 genotyped donors of the cohort, an average of roughly 200,000 unique TCR beta nucleotide sequences per donor were sequenced, and around 19% of those sequences were non-productive. A later genetic analysis took genome-wide SNP genotypes for about three fifths of the 666 donors and used that subset as a discovery cohort. Alongside the repertoire data, information on donor age, sex, ethnicity and CMV serostatus was compiled. An earlier analysis of roughly 580 of the donors used high-throughput TCR beta sequencing to judge whether each TCR beta V gene segment behaved as functional or pseudogenic. To predict cytomegalovirus infection status, the study combined high-throughput TCR immunosequencing, statistical association of individual TCRs with disease status, and machine learning. The study aimed to test whether cataloging public T cell receptors could reveal signatures of past pathogen exposure. An early release that covered roughly 600 HLA-typed donors contained approximately 300 gigabases of sequencing data and about 84 million unique TCR sequences. Four to six DR-DQ haplotypes were handled as single units for association and clustering, since linkage in the cohort was strong. The genetic ancestry cluster associated with self-reported Caucasian donors included 65% to 90% of the 398 genotyped donors. A later analysis re-examined previously published TCR beta repertoires from roughly 650 donors and added high-resolution HLA genotyping to investigate patterns of TCR occurrence. Every repertoire in the discovery cohort had been generated on one and the same sequencing platform. In addition to the first cohort of roughly 700 subjects, a separate validation cohort of under 150 different subjects was used. The later analysis used no new phenotypic data to find candidate immune exposures, relying instead on TCR beta sequences and their occurrence across donors. Typing coverage differed by locus: A, B, C, DRB1 and DQB1 were typed in roughly 620-630 donors, DQA1 in roughly 500, DPA1 in 600 to 610, and DPB1 in just under 490. The study profiled the T cell repertoires of hundreds of subjects by immunosequencing and related them to cytomegalovirus serostatus.

To prepare the library, the immunoSEQ multiplex PCR assay was applied. A mixture of 60 forward primers for TCR Vbeta segments and 13 reverse primers for TCR Jbeta segments was used in the multiplex PCR. Amplification of the CDR3 region of rearranged TCR beta genes was performed with a multiplex PCR assay on genomic DNA. The amplified TCR beta libraries were sequenced on the Illumina HiSeq System as 87-base-pair reads. In the authors' own workflow: Across the roughly 700 repertoires, a later analysis counted tens of millions of unique TCR beta chains, roughly 11 million of which were shared by at least two donors. Raw reads were error-corrected and collapsed into unique sequences with a nearest-neighbor algorithm that merged closely related sequences to remove PCR and sequencing errors. Alignment of CDR3 sequences to IMGT reference sequences was used to assign V, D and J gene segments. For a sequence to be retained, at least a six-nucleotide match to both a V gene segment and a J gene segment was required. Rearrangements were called productive when the CDR3 lacked stop codons and stayed in frame with V and J; all others were non-productive. Following IMGT convention, CDR3 was defined as the stretch from the second conserved V-encoded cysteine up to the conserved J-encoded phenylalanine. Sequences without an unambiguous match to a single V gene segment were excluded from the earlier analysis of several hundred of the donors. An earlier analysis of fewer than 750 of the donors called V segments functional above 56.7% productive rearrangements and segregating when the between-donor standard deviation exceeded 5%. A statistical classification framework was developed to diagnose cytomegalovirus status using the catalog of TCR beta chain sequences. A later analysis assigned V and J genes by comparing TCR nucleotide sequences with IMGT/GENE-DB human TR gene sequences. The TCRdist pipeline was used in a later analysis to assign CDR3 sequences and most-parsimonious VDJ recombination scenarios. In a later analysis, each TCR beta chain was defined by its CDR3 amino acid sequence together with its V-gene family, and reads lacking a unique V-gene family were excluded. In a later analysis, 450 to 600 highly shared, low-generation-probability nucleotide sequences were removed to address suspected cross-contamination and a sequencing artifact. In a later analysis, a clonal expansion index was calculated for each public chain from normalized within-repertoire ranks of inferred template counts. In a later analysis, generation probabilities were computed with a VDJ recombination model fitted to out-of-frame rearrangements, and the resulting probabilities were checked against IGoR. A later analysis scored TCR-TCR, TCR-HLA and TCR-CMV co-occurrence with hypergeometric tests, applying a repertoire-size bias correction to TCR pairs. False discovery rates were estimated in a later analysis by permuting HLA or CMV assignments 20 times. In a later analysis, co-occurring TCRs were grouped with DBSCAN, and TCRdist sequence similarity was added when clustering was performed within HLA-allele-positive subsets. For co-occurrence clustering, repertoires with fewer than 30,000 or more than 120,000 public chains were excluded, along with 4 to 6 repertoires with anomalous nucleotide sharing. In its TCRdb copy, this immuneACCESS table keeps in-frame sequences only and misses some clones. Where compared with another copy, unresolved V genes explain less than half of these, and the others have no known cause. V, J and clone size are taken as reported in that table, and D and trimming were inferred from the DNA itself. Per the sample table, the count is some 140,000 clones. 1.5% to 2% of the sample is taken by the ten largest.

Overall results and qualifications from the work: A further reported finding was that TCR beta sequences accurately predicted the HLA-A and HLA-B alleles for most subjects in the first cohort. Several of the top co-occurrence clusters appeared to be linked to parvovirus B19, influenza, CMV and Epstein-Barr virus, according to a later analysis. While some public TCRs were present in many individuals, most TCR sequences turned up only very rarely across donors. Linkage disequilibrium might explain the correlated functional status among segregating V segments, but an unknown experimental factor could not be excluded. When HLA alleles, especially DR and DQ, strongly co-occurred, attributing TCR associations to individual alleles was difficult. The only immune exposure information available for the cohort was CMV serostatus. Cytomegalovirus status was reported to be diagnosed by the classifier with high specificity and sensitivity in both the original and validation cohorts. In vitro tests confirmed that three of the cytomegalovirus-associated TCR beta chains recognize cytomegalovirus antigens. V-gene and J-gene trimming of TCR beta chains was associated with a missense DCLRE1C variant in a later genetic analysis, and the association was replicated in an independent cohort. Compared with equally common non-associated chains, HLA-associated TCR beta chains in a later analysis were more clonally expanded and had lower generation probabilities. The authors suggested that the approach could potentially be extended to other disease states and immunological phenotypes. A later genetic analysis reported fewer N-insertions in productive TCRs among donors in an Asian-associated ancestry cluster than the roughly 700-donor mean. In a later analysis, most CMV-associated TCR beta chains were found to appear HLA-restricted, with HLA associations seemingly driven largely by CMV exposure. The cohort was sequenced for TCR beta chains only, and without alpha or paired-chain data the features that could be detected were limited. The 87-base-pair reads could not distinguish some IMGT-functional V segments, including TRBV6-2 and TRBV6-3, so those segments were excluded. A group of highly shared sequence variants was considered likely to be a technical artifact of the sequencing pipeline. Sequencing depth was assumed to be roughly uniform across donors in the presence/absence analyses, though that assumption may not hold. An earlier analysis of 587 of the donors showed that most TCR beta V segments appeared in productive rearrangements either about 87% or about 30% of the time, which broadly matched IMGT annotations. A total of fewer than 200 TCR beta chains were listed by the study as associated with cytomegalovirus. In a later analysis, 16,951 TCR beta sequences were associated with specific HLA alleles at a false discovery rate of 0.05. The earlier analysis of approximately 590 of the donors excluded around 17 rarely observed V segments, including chromosome 9 orphons, because counts were too low. In a later analysis, TCR association rates were found to vary across HLA loci, with the most associated TCRs seen for DRB1 alleles and the fewest for HLA-C alleles. Because HLA typing was missing for some donors at each locus, association tests included only the typed subset.

The cohort comprised approximately 700 healthy bone marrow donors. All cohort members were sampled while nominally healthy, although unrecorded immune exposures were likely present. The donor was CMV seronegative and was included in the group of over 300 seronegative cohort members. Every donor gave a peripheral blood sample, and the peripheral blood mononuclear cells from that sample were used for TCR beta sequencing. Genomic DNA extraction from the blood cell samples was performed with the Qiagen DNeasy Blood Extraction Kit. The CDR3 runs 14 amino acids, cysteine and phenylalanine included. The retained sequence is limited to the CDR3, 42 bases, with the frame set at the first base. Trimming takes 3 bases from V and 7 bases from J, and the germline ends sit 15 bases apart. As encoded in the germline V gene, CDR1 is SGHAT while CDR2 is FQNNGV.

The sequence derives from a woman aged 55 to 70 in good health and CMV-seronegative. Sequenced: PBMCs. The chain was built from TRBV11-2 and TRBJ1-2, with no D gene named confidently. The nucleotides are TGTGCCAGCAGCTTGGGAAAGCTAGCGGGTGGCTACACCTTC. Its product reads: CASSLGKLAGGYTF.